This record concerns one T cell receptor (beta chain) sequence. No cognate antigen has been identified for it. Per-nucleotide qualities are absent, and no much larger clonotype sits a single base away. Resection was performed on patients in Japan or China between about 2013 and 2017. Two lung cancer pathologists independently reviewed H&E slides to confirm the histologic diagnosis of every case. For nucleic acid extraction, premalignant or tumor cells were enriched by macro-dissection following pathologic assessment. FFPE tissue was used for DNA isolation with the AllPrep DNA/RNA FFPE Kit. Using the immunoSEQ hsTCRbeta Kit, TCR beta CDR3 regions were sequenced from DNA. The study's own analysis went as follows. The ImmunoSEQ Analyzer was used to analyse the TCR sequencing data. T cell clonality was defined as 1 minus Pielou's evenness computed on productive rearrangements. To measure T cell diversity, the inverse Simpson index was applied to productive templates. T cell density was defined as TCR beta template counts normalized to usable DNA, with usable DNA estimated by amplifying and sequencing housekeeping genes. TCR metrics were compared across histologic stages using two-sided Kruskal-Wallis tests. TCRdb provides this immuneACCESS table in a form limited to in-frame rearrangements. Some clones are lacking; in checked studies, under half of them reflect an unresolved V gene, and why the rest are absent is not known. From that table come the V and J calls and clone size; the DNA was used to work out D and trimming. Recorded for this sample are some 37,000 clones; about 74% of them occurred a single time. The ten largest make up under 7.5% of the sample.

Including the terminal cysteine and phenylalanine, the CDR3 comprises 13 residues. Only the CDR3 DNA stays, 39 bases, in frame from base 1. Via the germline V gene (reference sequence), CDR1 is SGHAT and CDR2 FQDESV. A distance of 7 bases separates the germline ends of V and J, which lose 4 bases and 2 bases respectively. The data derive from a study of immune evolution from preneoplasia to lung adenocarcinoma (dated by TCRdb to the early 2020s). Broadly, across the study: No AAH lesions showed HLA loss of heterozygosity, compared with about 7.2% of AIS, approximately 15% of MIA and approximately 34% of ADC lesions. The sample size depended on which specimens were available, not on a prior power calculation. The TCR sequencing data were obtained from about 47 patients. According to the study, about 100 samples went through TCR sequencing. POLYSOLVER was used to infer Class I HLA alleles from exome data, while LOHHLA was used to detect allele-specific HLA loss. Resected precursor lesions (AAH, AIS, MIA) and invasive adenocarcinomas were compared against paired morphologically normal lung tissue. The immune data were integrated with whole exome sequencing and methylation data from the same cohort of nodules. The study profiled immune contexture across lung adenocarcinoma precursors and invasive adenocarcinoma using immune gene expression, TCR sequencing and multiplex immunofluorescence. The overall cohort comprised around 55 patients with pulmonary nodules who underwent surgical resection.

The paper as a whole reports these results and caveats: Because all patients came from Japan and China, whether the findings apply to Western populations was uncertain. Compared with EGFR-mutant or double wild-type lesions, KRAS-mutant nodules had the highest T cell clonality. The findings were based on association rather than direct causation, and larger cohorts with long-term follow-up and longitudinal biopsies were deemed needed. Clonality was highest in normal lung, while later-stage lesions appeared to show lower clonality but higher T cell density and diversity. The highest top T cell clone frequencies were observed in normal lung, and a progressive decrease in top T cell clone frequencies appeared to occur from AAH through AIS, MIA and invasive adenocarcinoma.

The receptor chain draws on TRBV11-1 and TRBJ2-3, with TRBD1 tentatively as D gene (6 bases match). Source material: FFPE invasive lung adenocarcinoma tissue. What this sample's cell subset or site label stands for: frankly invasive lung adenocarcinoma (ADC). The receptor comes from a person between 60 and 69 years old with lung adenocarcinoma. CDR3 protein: CASSWDNTDTQYF. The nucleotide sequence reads TGTGCCAGCAGCTGGGACAACACAGATACGCAGTATTTT.